The clone carrying this T cell receptor (beta chain) came up a few times. This entry comes from a study of T cells after yellow fever vaccination. One entry per CDR3 protein results from TCRdb running MiXCR on the 5' RACE reads. This sample yields around 340,000 distinct CDR3 sequences, of which under 15% are seen a single time; around 3% belongs to the top ten. With V trimmed by 1 base and J by 6 bases, 8 bases remained unmatched. The V gene's germline CDR1 is SNHLY and CDR2 FYNNEI. This CDR3 is 15 amino acids long. The chain employs TRBV2 and TRBJ2-7; 8 nucleotides match TRBD2. The sequencing here drew on CD4+ T cells sorted from PBMCs, taken 15 days after the yellow fever booster vaccination. The TCR comes from a young man who received the YFV17D yellow fever vaccine. Written as DNA, the CDR3 is TGTGCCAGCAGTGAAGAGGCGGGGGGCGTTACCGAGCAGTACTTC. This encodes CASSEEAGGVTEQYF.